This T cell receptor beta chain comes out of a study of T-cell memory formation after mild COVID-19. Across the whole study: The TCR clusters were mostly specific to one donor.

The CDR3 has 13 residues. Germline CDR1 reads SGHRS; CDR2 reads YFSETQ. Trimming took off 0 bases at V and 4 bases at J, with 6 bases between the two ends. The authors produced TCR alpha and TCR beta cDNA libraries with sample barcodes and UMIs by 5'RACE using constant-segment primers. MiXCR, applied by TCRdb to the 5' RACE reads, yields one record per CDR3 protein. In the table there are 240,000 or so distinct CDR3 sequences, over 8.5% of which are singletons. Study outcomes and limitations: Researchers found some responding clones in pre-infection memory, a sign that cross-reactive memory joined.

A few counts support this clonotype. The antigen is unknown. The receptor was derived from a man aged 18 to 30 who had mild COVID-19 (a few samples of this study predate the infection). Cell type and time point are not known. Sequenced material: PBMCs or a T cell subset sorted from them (not recorded which). The J gene is TRBJ2-3, the V gene TRBV5-1; D is uncertain. The CDR3 DNA follows: TGCGCCAGCAGCTTGGACTCCCCAGATACGCAGTATTTT. Translated: CASSLDSPDTQYF.